One T cell receptor (beta chain) is described in this entry. Seattle's enrolled individuals joined amid active infection and were then monitored longitudinally. These data are taken from a study of blood T cell repertoires in COVID-19. Study as a whole: The United States, Italy and Spain supplied acute and convalescent COVID-19 samples. T cells, B-cell-depleted T cells, or PBMCs supplied cDNA or gDNA.

Trimming left V 2 bases short and J 5 bases short, with 10 bases between. Germline V gene sequence: CDR1 SGHRS, CDR2 YFSETQ. The CDR3 runs to 13 residues. How the authors handled the data: It was from reference gene primer amplification that nucleated cell counts were estimated. The repertoire was sequenced with immunoSEQ multiplex PCR; TCRdb's copy has only in-frame clones and lacks some. V and J calls and clone size are copied from that table; D and trimming were computed from the DNA. This table holds about 210,000 clones, 82% found once. The V call is TRBV5-1, the J call TRBJ1-1; D gene uncertain. The material sequenced was peripheral blood. The clonotype originates from a woman aged 60-70 years with COVID-19, enrolled during active disease. In DNA form, the CDR3 reads TGCGCCAGCAGCTTCCGCCGAGGGACTGAAGCTTTCTTT. The encoded protein is CASSFRRGTEAFF.